Listed below are T cell receptor beta chains from one sample, sequenced in a study of T cell repertoires in cytomegalovirus infection. Their antigens remain unidentified. TCRdb called the reads again in MiXCR, with one record for every CDR3 protein. The table records a few hundred thousand distinct CDR3 sequences, just under 40% of them present only once. The source material was cultured PBMCs, sampled from culture after CMV antigen stimulation. These receptors all stem from a human donor in good health (CMV status not recorded). Some clones in this sample may be carry-over from other donors' samples. Both conserved end residues are part of each CDR3. A D gene is named only where the DNA matches it firmly. Rows give clone size only sometimes, using once, few, many, or a class for an expanded clone.

cdr3_aa: CASSLAPGANYGYTF
cdr3_nt: TGTGCCAGCAGCTTAGCCCCGGGGGCGAACTATGGCTACACCTTC
clone_size: many
v_call: TRBV7-6
d_call: NA
j_call: TRBJ1-2

cdr3_aa: CASSPERGTQYF
cdr3_nt: TGCGCCAGCAGCCCCGAGCGAGGTACGCAGTATTTT
clone_size: NA
v_call: TRBV10-2
d_call: NA
j_call: TRBJ2-3

cdr3_aa: CASREGGRSQPQHF
cdr3_nt: TGTGCCAGCCGGGAGGGGGGAAGGAGTCAGCCCCAGCATTTT
clone_size: few
v_call: TRBV12-3/TRBV12-4
d_call: NA
j_call: TRBJ1-5

cdr3_aa: CASSYRNYSNQPQHF
cdr3_nt: TGTGCCAGCAGCTACAGGAATTATAGCAATCAGCCCCAGCATTTT
clone_size: NA
v_call: TRBV6-2/TRBV6-3
d_call: NA
j_call: TRBJ1-5

cdr3_aa: CATSWDRGGNTEAFF
cdr3_nt: TGTGCCACCAGCTGGGACAGGGGAGGGAACACTGAAGCTTTCTTT
clone_size: NA
v_call: TRBV15
d_call: TRBD1
j_call: TRBJ1-1

cdr3_aa: CASSTGLTLSYNEQFF
cdr3_nt: TGTGCCAGCAGTACCGGACTAACTCTATCCTACAATGAGCAGTTCTTC
clone_size: few
v_call: TRBV11-1
d_call: NA
j_call: TRBJ2-1

cdr3_aa: CASSLLSKNSPLHF
cdr3_nt: TGTGCCAGCAGTTTACTGAGTAAAAATTCACCCCTCCACTTT
clone_size: few
v_call: TRBV27
d_call: NA
j_call: TRBJ1-6

cdr3_aa: CASQSRHSNQPQHF
cdr3_nt: TGTGCCAGCCAGAGTAGGCATAGCAATCAGCCCCAGCATTTT
clone_size: few
v_call: TRBV6-2/TRBV6-3
d_call: NA
j_call: TRBJ1-5

cdr3_aa: CASSQEGRINQPQHF
cdr3_nt: TGCGCCAGCAGTCAGGAAGGGCGCATTAATCAGCCCCAGCATTTT
clone_size: NA
v_call: TRBV23-1
d_call: NA
j_call: TRBJ1-5

cdr3_aa: CASSGQDSATNEKLFF
cdr3_nt: TGTGCCAGCAGCGGACAGGATTCGGCAACTAATGAAAAACTGTTTTTT
clone_size: NA
v_call: TRBV2
d_call: TRBD1
j_call: TRBJ1-4

cdr3_aa: CSAPRTTATGELFF
cdr3_nt: TGCAGTGCTCCGAGGACGACGGCCACCGGGGAGCTGTTTTTT
clone_size: NA
v_call: TRBV20-1
d_call: NA
j_call: TRBJ2-2

cdr3_aa: CASSLRRGRGESYQPQHF
cdr3_nt: TGTGCCAGCAGTTTAAGAAGGGGACGGGGGGAGAGCTATCAGCCCCAGCATTTT
clone_size: NA
v_call: TRBV27
d_call: NA
j_call: TRBJ1-5

cdr3_aa: CASSLSLERTYEQYF
cdr3_nt: TGTGCCAGCAGCTTAAGTCTTGAGCGAACCTACGAGCAGTACTTC
clone_size: NA
v_call: TRBV7-2
d_call: NA
j_call: TRBJ2-7

cdr3_aa: CASSSSWLASEQFF
cdr3_nt: TGTGCCAGCAGCTCCTCTTGGCTAGCAAGTGAGCAGTTCTTC
clone_size: NA
v_call: TRBV11-2
d_call: NA
j_call: TRBJ2-1

cdr3_aa: CASSSRRSSGSYNEQFF
cdr3_nt: TGTGCCAGCAGCTCCCGACGGAGTAGCGGGAGCTACAATGAGCAGTTCTTC
clone_size: few
v_call: TRBV7-2
d_call: TRBD2
j_call: TRBJ2-1

cdr3_aa: CASSRPARANQPQHF
cdr3_nt: TGTGCCAGCAGCCGCCCCGCCCGCGCTAATCAGCCCCAGCATTTT
clone_size: NA
v_call: TRBV28
d_call: NA
j_call: TRBJ1-5

cdr3_aa: CASSYIRRTSGSYEQYF
cdr3_nt: TGTGCCAGCAGTTACATCCGAAGGACTAGCGGGAGTTACGAGCAGTACTTC
clone_size: NA
v_call: TRBV6-2/TRBV6-3
d_call: TRBD2
j_call: TRBJ2-7

cdr3_aa: CATSRDSVSTPGGNQPQHF
cdr3_nt: TGTGCCACCAGCAGAGATTCCGTATCAACACCGGGGGGGAATCAGCCCCAGCATTTT
clone_size: NA
v_call: TRBV15
d_call: NA
j_call: TRBJ1-5

cdr3_aa: CASSLILEQYF
cdr3_nt: TGTGCCAGCAGCTTAATACTCGAGCAGTACTTC
clone_size: few
v_call: TRBV7-2
d_call: NA
j_call: TRBJ2-7

cdr3_aa: CASSWDSYTEAFF
cdr3_nt: TGTGCCAGCAGCTGGGACAGCTACACTGAAGCTTTCTTT
clone_size: NA
v_call: TRBV6-2/TRBV6-3
d_call: TRBD1
j_call: TRBJ1-1

cdr3_aa: CASSGDRGNEKLFF
cdr3_nt: TGTGCCAGCAGTGGGGACAGGGGTAATGAAAAACTGTTTTTT
clone_size: NA
v_call: TRBV6-1
d_call: TRBD1
j_call: TRBJ1-4

cdr3_aa: CASSLGGGDGTQYF
cdr3_nt: TGTGCCAGCAGCCTCGGTGGAGGGGATGGTACGCAGTATTTT
clone_size: NA
v_call: TRBV11-2
d_call: NA
j_call: TRBJ2-3

cdr3_aa: CASSLAFQVPGELFF
cdr3_nt: TGTGCCAGCAGCTTAGCCTTCCAGGTTCCCGGGGAGCTGTTTTTT
clone_size: few
v_call: TRBV11-2
d_call: NA
j_call: TRBJ2-2

cdr3_aa: CASSLNKKETQYF
cdr3_nt: TGTGCCAGCAGCTTAAACAAAAAAGAGACCCAGTACTTC
clone_size: many
v_call: TRBV7-2
d_call: NA
j_call: TRBJ2-5

cdr3_aa: CASSEMQGGSSYNEQFF
cdr3_nt: TGTGCCAGCAGTGAAATGCAAGGTGGTAGCTCCTACAATGAGCAGTTCTTC
clone_size: few
v_call: TRBV25-1
d_call: NA
j_call: TRBJ2-1

cdr3_aa: CASSSNRESNYGYTF
cdr3_nt: TGTGCCAGCAGCTCCAACAGGGAGTCCAACTATGGCTACACCTTC
clone_size: many
v_call: TRBV7-2
d_call: NA
j_call: TRBJ1-2

cdr3_aa: CASSHTLGLAGGDEQFF
cdr3_nt: TGCGCCAGCAGCCATACCCTCGGGCTAGCGGGAGGGGATGAGCAGTTCTTC
clone_size: NA
v_call: TRBV7-2
d_call: TRBD2
j_call: TRBJ2-1

cdr3_aa: CASNQRGLGGTGDTQYF
cdr3_nt: TGTGCCAGTAATCAAAGGGGGTTGGGGGGGACAGGAGATACGCAGTATTTT
clone_size: NA
v_call: TRBV12-3/TRBV12-4
d_call: NA
j_call: TRBJ2-3

cdr3_aa: CASTRTYNEQFF
cdr3_nt: TGTGCCAGTACGAGGACCTACAATGAGCAGTTCTTC
clone_size: NA
v_call: TRBV12-3/TRBV12-4
d_call: NA
j_call: TRBJ2-1

cdr3_aa: CASSSNREGETQYF
cdr3_nt: TGTGCCAGCTCTTCCAACAGGGAAGGAGAGACCCAGTACTTC
clone_size: NA
v_call: TRBV18
d_call: NA
j_call: TRBJ2-5

cdr3_aa: CASRSGTGGSTGELFF
cdr3_nt: TGTGCCAGCAGGTCCGGGACAGGGGGCAGTACCGGGGAGCTGTTTTTT
clone_size: NA
v_call: TRBV6-2/TRBV6-3
d_call: TRBD1
j_call: TRBJ2-2

cdr3_aa: CASSHRSGGAGGETQYF
cdr3_nt: TGTGCCAGCAGCCACCGTAGCGGGGGGGCCGGAGGAGAGACCCAGTACTTC
clone_size: NA
v_call: TRBV7-9
d_call: TRBD2
j_call: TRBJ2-5

cdr3_aa: CASSLMDPGGSFF
cdr3_nt: TGTGCCAGCAGTTTAATGGATCCGGGAGGGTCGTTCTTC
clone_size: NA
v_call: TRBV12-3/TRBV12-4
d_call: TRBD2
j_call: TRBJ2-1

cdr3_aa: CAGALDSRSTDTQYF
cdr3_nt: TGTGCCGGCGCCTTGGACTCCCGAAGCACAGATACGCAGTATTTT
clone_size: few
v_call: TRBV6-1
d_call: NA
j_call: TRBJ2-3

cdr3_aa: CASSLVGALYEQYF
cdr3_nt: TGTGCCAGCAGTTTGGTTGGCGCCCTCTACGAGCAGTACTTC
clone_size: NA
v_call: TRBV7-3
d_call: NA
j_call: TRBJ2-7

cdr3_aa: CASSFRGLDRPNTQYF
cdr3_nt: TGTGCCAGCAGTTTTAGGGGACTGGACAGGCCGAATACGCAGTATTTT
clone_size: few
v_call: TRBV12-3/TRBV12-4
d_call: NA
j_call: TRBJ2-3

cdr3_aa: CASSYQPLDREDGYTF
cdr3_nt: TGTGCCAGCAGTTACCAACCGCTCGACAGGGAGGATGGCTACACCTTC
clone_size: few
v_call: TRBV6-5
d_call: TRBD1
j_call: TRBJ1-2

cdr3_aa: CASSIGRGETQYF
cdr3_nt: TGTGCCAGTAGTATTGGCAGGGGAGAGACCCAGTACTTC
clone_size: few
v_call: TRBV19
d_call: NA
j_call: TRBJ2-5

cdr3_aa: CASSLVRDGGDIQYF
cdr3_nt: TGTGCCAGCAGCTTAGTGCGGGATGGTGGGGACATTCAGTACTTC
clone_size: NA
v_call: TRBV7-2
d_call: NA
j_call: TRBJ2-4

cdr3_aa: CSAELAGVVNPYSYNEQFF
cdr3_nt: TGCAGTGCCGAACTAGCGGGAGTGGTTAACCCCTACTCCTACAATGAGCAGTTCTTC
clone_size: few
v_call: TRBV20-1
d_call: TRBD2
j_call: TRBJ2-1

cdr3_aa: CASSASVEKLFF
cdr3_nt: TGTGCCAGCAGCGCGAGTGTGGAAAAACTGTTTTTT
clone_size: NA
v_call: TRBV2
d_call: NA
j_call: TRBJ1-4

cdr3_aa: CASSQPTGVGTSWEQFF
cdr3_nt: TGTGCCAGCAGCCAACCGACAGGAGTGGGGACCTCATGGGAGCAGTTCTTC
clone_size: few
v_call: TRBV7-9
d_call: NA
j_call: TRBJ2-1

cdr3_aa: CASSEIMREKLFF
cdr3_nt: TGTGCCAGCAGTGAAATTATGAGGGAAAAACTGTTTTTT
clone_size: few
v_call: TRBV2
d_call: NA
j_call: TRBJ1-4